This TCR beta chain was identified in a study of blood T cell repertoires in COVID-19. Looking at the study overall: Samples came from the United States, Italy and Spain, spanning acute and convalescent COVID-19. Sample material is recorded as cDNA or gDNA derived from T cells, B-cell-depleted T cells, or PBMCs.

The Seattle site enrolled patients during active infection and followed them longitudinally. The authors' processing: From reference gene primer amplification, estimates of nucleated cell counts were derived. Only in-frame clones appear in the TCRdb table, and some are missing; sequencing was by immunoSEQ multiplex PCR. V, J and clone size derive from that table, while D and trimming were established from the DNA sequence. The repertoire holds around 280,000 clones, with roughly nine tenths as singletons. This clone came up once. V lost 11 bases and J lost 6; bases outside the gene matches: 14. The CDR3 runs 14 residues. Germline CDR1 is MNHEY and CDR2 is SVGAGI.

Sequenced: peripheral blood. This receptor was identified in a woman in her twenties or thirties with COVID-19, enrolled during active disease. The rearrangement joins TRBV6-5 to TRBJ1-1; 8 nucleotides agree with TRBD1. DNA for the CDR3: TGTGCCGGGTCAAGACAGGGGACGGGCCCTGAAGCTTTCTTT. Amino acids: CAGSRQGTGPEAFF.